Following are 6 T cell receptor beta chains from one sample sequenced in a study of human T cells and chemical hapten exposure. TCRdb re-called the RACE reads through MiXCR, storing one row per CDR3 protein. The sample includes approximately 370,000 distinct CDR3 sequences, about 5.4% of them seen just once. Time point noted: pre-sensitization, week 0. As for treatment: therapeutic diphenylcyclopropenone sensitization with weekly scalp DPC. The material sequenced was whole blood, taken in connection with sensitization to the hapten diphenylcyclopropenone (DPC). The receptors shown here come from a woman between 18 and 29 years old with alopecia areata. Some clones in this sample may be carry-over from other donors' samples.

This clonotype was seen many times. The CDR3: CASSLYWGEQFF. The CDR3 DNA reads as TGTGCCAGCAGCTTGTACTGGGGGGAGCAGTTCTTC. The chain joins TRBV5-6 to TRBJ2-1, with D perhaps assigned TRBD1 or TRBD2 (5 bases each). Germline assignment: CDR1 SGHDT and CDR2 YYEEEE. V was clipped by 1 base and J by 10 bases, with 9 bases between them. This CDR3 spans 12 amino acids. Full variable domain (remainder filled in from reference TRBV5-6 and TRBJ2-1): DAGVTQSPTHLIKTRGQQVTLRCSPKSGHDTVSWYQQALGQGPQFIFQYYEEEERQRGNFPDRFSGHQFPNYSSELNVNALLLGDSALYLCASSLYWGEQFFGPGTRLTVL.

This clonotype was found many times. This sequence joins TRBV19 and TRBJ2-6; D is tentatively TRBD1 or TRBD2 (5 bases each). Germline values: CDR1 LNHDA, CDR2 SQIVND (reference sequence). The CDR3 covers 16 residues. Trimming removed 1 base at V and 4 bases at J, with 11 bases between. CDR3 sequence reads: CASSIVEGTGANVLTF. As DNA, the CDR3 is TGTGCCAGTAGTATAGTTGAGGGGACCGGGGCCAACGTCCTGACTTTC. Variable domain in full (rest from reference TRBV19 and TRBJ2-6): DGGITQSPKYLFRKEGQNVTLSCEQNLNHDAMYWYRQDPGQGLRLIYYSQIVNDFQKGDIAEGYSVSREKKESFPLTVTSAQKNPTAFYLCASSIVEGTGANVLTFGAGSRLTVL.

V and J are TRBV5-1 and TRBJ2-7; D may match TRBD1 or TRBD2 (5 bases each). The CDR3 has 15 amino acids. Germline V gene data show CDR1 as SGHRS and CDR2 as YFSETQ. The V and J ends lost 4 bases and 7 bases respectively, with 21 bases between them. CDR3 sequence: CASSPGPYDEREQYF. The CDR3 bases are TGCGCCAGCAGCCCGGGACCTTATGATGAAAGGGAGCAGTACTTC.

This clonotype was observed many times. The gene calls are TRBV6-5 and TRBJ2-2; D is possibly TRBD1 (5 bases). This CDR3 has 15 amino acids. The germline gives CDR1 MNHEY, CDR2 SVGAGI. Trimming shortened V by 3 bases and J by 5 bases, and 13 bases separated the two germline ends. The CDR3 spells CASSYRQGRTGELFF. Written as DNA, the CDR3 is TGTGCCAGCAGTTATCGGCAGGGCCGGACCGGGGAGCTGTTTTTT.

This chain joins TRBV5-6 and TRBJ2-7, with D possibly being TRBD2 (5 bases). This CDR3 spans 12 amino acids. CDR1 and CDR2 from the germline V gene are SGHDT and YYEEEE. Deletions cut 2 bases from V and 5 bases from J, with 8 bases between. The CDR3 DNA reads TGTGCCAGCAGCTTTACGGGGAACGAGCAGTACTTC. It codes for CASSFTGNEQYF.

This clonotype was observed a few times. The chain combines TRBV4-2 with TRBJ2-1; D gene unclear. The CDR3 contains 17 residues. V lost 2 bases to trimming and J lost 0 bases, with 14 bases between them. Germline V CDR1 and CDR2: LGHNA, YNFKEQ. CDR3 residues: CASSQSSASPSYNEQFF. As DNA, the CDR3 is TGTGCCAGCAGCCAAAGCTCGGCCTCCCCCTCCTACAATGAGCAGTTCTTC.